The text below deals with one T cell receptor beta chain. The data originate from a study of cytomegalovirus exposure and HLA in healthy donors. The V gene end was trimmed by 3 bases and the J gene end by 4 bases; junction bases not matched to a gene: 9. Germline CDR1 is MDHEN and CDR2 is SYDVKM. This CDR3 spans 15 amino acids. Primers for the PCR totalled 60 Vbeta and 13 Jbeta. Measured with immunoSEQ multiplex PCR; TCRdb has only the in-frame clones, and not every one. The sample lists roughly 160,000 clones, nearly 80% seen once, with about an eighth in the top ten. V is TRBV28 and J is TRBJ2-7; the match to TRBD2 covers 7 bases. Sequences were obtained from PBMCs. This TCR was recovered from a man aged 45-65 years in good health and CMV-seropositive. The chain's CDR3 is CASSLPARTRYEQYF. CDR3 coding DNA: TGTGCCAGCAGTTTGCCCGCCAGGACTAGGTACGAGCAGTACTTC.